This T cell receptor (beta chain) appears in the sequencing data of a study of a mutant IDH1 vaccine in newly diagnosed glioma (TCRdb year 2021). Some background on the complete study: Vaccination was initiated 4-6 weeks after radiotherapy alone, or concurrently with temozolomide cycles in the chemotherapy-containing groups. Longitudinal TCRB deep sequencing was performed for roughly 27 treated patients wherever samples were available for exploratory analyses. Peripheral blood was collected at six visits: V03 (baseline), V05, V07, V10, V12 and V13. Prior to enrollment, standard therapy consisting of radiotherapy alone, temozolomide alone, or radiochemotherapy with temozolomide had been administered to patients, with the combination being received by most patients. Of the 32 patients who were treated, approximately 62% were male and approximately 38% were female, and the mean age was roughly 40 years. The week-35 safety follow-up took place at visit V12, and the week-47 end of study took place at visit V13.

In the germline V gene (reference sequence), CDR1 corresponds to LNHDA and CDR2 to SQIVND. Including the terminal cysteine and phenylalanine, the CDR3 comprises 15 residues. Kept here is only the CDR3 DNA, which spans 45 bases and is read in frame from base 1. Trimming at the junction amounts to 0 bases on V and 3 bases on J, and the germline ends lie 11 bases apart. This sample's time point label indicates: week 35, safety follow-up. Each vaccine dose, consisting of 300 ug of a 20-mer mutant IDH1 peptide in Montanide, was administered subcutaneously with topical imiquimod. Patients were given eight vaccinations, in weeks 1, 3, 5, 7, 11, 15, 19 and 23, which matched visits V03 through V10. Donors had newly diagnosed WHO grade 3 or 4 IDH1-mutant astrocytomas with loss of nuclear ATRX. The samples were drawn from NOA16, a multicentre, single-arm, open-label phase I trial in Germany that tested a mutant IDH1 peptide vaccine in humans for the first time. Genomic DNA for TCRB sequencing was extracted from EDTA blood using the DNeasy Blood and Tissue Kit.

With respect to this clone: Its specific antigen is unknown. No quality values exist for individual bases; no much larger clone is one base distant.

The library relied on the immunoSEQ multiplex PCR assay. Following the manufacturer's protocol, the hsTCRB Kit was used to amplify rearranged TCR beta chain sequences. An Illumina MiSeq was used to sequence the TCRB libraries. The paper's data handling went like this. Demultiplexing, trimming and gene mapping were performed with the kit vendor's proprietary platform. Entries here come from immuneACCESS through TCRdb and include only in-frame sequences with V and J called. Some clones fail to appear in such tables; in the studies checked, an unresolved V gene covers under half of the shortfall, and the cause of the remainder is unknown. The V and J calls and clone size come from that table; D and trimming were worked out from the DNA. Counted in this sample were about 69,000 clones; more than 75% of them appeared once. About 2% of the sample lies in the top ten. Findings and caveats that apply to the study as a whole: Immune responses induced by the vaccine were seen in roughly 92% of patients across multiple MHC alleles. Availability determined which PBMC samples were chosen for TCRB deep sequencing. The authors stated that sample limitations prevented analyses of patient blood samples from being reproduced. Pseudoprogression seemed to be unrelated to changes in the top peripheral T cell clonotypes found by TCRB sequencing.

Rearrangement joined TRBV19 to TRBJ1-1; a confident D gene designation cannot be given. The clonotype originates from a man aged 25 to 40 with glioma. The sequences come from PBMCs, collected from a glioma patient whose treatment included an IDH1 peptide vaccine. The CDR3 amino acid sequence is: CASSIDREGHTEAFF. The nucleotide sequence is given as TGTGCCAGTAGTATAGATCGGGAGGGTCACACTGAAGCTTTCTTT.